The clone carrying this TCR beta chain was picked up many times. Through a sample-barcoded 5' primer and a J-beta primer mix, a second PCR was run for roughly 6 to 11 cycles. Each of the cDNA molecules was tagged by a template-switch adaptor with 12 random nucleotides. In TCRdb, the 5' RACE reads were re-called with MiXCR into one record per CDR3 protein. Of some 790,000 distinct CDR3 sequences in the sample, under 30% were seen once. Donors were healthy Caucasian individuals from Russia aged roughly 6 to 95. Investigators took 8 to 10 milliliters of peripheral blood from every donor. Per the germline V gene, CDR1 is DFQATT and CDR2 is SNEGSKA (reference sequence). This CDR3 has 14 residues. V gave up 3 bases and J gave up 1 base; unmatched junction bases: 5. The data were taken from a study of blood T cells in healthy people across ages.

The chain joins TRBV20-1 to TRBJ1-2; 7 bases map to TRBD1. This receptor was identified in a woman of 80 years or more in good health. Specimen: blood. The CDR3 DNA reads TGCAGTGCTAGGGGACAGCTGAATAACTATGGCTACACCTTC. This translates into CSARGQLNNYGYTF.